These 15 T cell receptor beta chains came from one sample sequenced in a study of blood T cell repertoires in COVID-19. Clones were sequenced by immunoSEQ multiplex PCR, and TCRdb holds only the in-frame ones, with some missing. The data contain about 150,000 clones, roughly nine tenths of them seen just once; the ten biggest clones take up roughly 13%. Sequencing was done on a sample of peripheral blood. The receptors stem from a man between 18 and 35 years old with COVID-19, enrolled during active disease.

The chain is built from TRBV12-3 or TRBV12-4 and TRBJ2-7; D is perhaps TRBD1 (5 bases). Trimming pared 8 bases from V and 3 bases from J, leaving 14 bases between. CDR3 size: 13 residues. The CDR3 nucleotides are TGTGCCAGCGGAACTCAGGGTATCTACGAGCAGTACTTC. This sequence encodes CASGTQGIYEQYF.

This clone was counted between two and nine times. The CDR3 reads CASSRKTSGRITYEQYF. DNA for the CDR3: TGCGCCAGCAGCCGTAAAACTAGCGGGAGGATCACCTACGAGCAGTACTTC. The J gene is TRBJ2-7, the V gene TRBV4-3, with 12 nucleotides matching TRBD2. Germline assignment: CDR1 LGHNA and CDR2 YSLEER. V shed 4 bases, J shed 2 bases, and the junction held 9 bases outside the gene matches. The CDR3 sequence is 17 residues long.

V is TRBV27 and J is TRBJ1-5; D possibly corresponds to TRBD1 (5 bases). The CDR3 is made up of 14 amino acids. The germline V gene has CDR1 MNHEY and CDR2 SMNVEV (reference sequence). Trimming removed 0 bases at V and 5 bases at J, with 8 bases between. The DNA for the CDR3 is TGTGCCAGCAGTTTATCCGGGGGTTATCAGCCCCAGCATTTT. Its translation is CASSLSGGYQPQHF.

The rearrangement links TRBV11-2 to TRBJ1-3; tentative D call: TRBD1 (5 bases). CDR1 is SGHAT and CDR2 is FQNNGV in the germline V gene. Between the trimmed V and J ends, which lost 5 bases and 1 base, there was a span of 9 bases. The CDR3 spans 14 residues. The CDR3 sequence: CASSGAGSGNTIYF. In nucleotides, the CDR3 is TGTGCCAGCAGCGGGGCAGGGTCTGGAAACACCATATATTTT.

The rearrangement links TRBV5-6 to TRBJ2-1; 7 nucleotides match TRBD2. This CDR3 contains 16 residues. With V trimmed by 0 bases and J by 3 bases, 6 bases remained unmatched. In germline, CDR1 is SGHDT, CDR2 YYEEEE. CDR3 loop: CASSLGTSAIYNEQFF. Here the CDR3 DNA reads TGTGCCAGCAGCTTGGGAACTAGCGCGATCTACAATGAGCAGTTCTTC.

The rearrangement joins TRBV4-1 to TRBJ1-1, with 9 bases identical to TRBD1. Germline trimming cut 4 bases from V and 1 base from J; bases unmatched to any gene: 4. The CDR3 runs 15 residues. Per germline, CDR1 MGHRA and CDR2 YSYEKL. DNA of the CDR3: TGCGCCAGCAGCCCTTGGACAGGGGCGAACACTGAAGCTTTCTTT. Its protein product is CASSPWTGANTEAFF.

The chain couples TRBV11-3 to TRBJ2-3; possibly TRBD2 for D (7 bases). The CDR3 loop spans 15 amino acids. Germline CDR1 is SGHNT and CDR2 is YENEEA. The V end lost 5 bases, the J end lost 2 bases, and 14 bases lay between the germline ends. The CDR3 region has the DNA TGTGCCAGCAGCAAAGGGGGGGGTACCACAGATACGCAGTATTTT. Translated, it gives CASSKGGGTTDTQYF.

CDR3 protein: CATSGASGANVLTF. In DNA, the CDR3 is TGTGCCACCAGTGGGGCCTCTGGGGCCAACGTCCTGACTTTC. The chain couples TRBV24-1 to TRBJ2-6, with no clear D. CDR3 size: 14 residues. V was trimmed by 5 bases and J by 0 bases, leaving 4 bases between them. Germline V gives CDR1 KGHDR, CDR2 SFDVKD.

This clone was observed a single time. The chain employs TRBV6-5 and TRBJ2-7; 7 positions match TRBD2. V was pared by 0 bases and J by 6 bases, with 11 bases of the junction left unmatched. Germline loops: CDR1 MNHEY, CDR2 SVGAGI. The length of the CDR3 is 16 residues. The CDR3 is CASSYSGGGPKSEQYF. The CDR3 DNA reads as TGTGCCAGCAGTTACTCGGGGGGAGGGCCGAAAAGCGAGCAGTACTTC.

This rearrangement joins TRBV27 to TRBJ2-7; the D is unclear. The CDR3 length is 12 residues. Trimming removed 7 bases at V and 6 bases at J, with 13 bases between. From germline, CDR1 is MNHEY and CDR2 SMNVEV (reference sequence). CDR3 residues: CASTTQPGEQYF. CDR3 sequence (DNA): TGTGCCAGCACTACTCAGCCGGGCGAGCAGTACTTC.

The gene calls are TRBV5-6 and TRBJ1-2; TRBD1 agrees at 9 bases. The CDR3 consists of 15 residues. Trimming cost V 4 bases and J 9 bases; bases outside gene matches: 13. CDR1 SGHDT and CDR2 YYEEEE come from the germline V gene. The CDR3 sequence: CASSTGGANGRSYTF. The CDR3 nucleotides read TGTGCCAGCAGCACAGGGGGCGCCAACGGAAGAAGCTACACCTTC.

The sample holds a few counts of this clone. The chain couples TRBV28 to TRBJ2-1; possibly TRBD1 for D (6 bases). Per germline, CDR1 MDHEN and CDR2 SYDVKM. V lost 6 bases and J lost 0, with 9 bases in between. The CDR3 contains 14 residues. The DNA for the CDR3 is TGTGCCAGCAGGGACAGACTCTCCTACAATGAGCAGTTCTTC. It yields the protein CASRDRLSYNEQFF.

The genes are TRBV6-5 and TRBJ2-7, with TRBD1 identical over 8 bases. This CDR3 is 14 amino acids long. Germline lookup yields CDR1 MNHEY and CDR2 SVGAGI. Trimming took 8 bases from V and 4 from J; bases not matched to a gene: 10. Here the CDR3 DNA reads TGTGCCAGCGGACGGACAGGGTTGAGGTACGAGCAGTACTTC. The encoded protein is CASGRTGLRYEQYF.

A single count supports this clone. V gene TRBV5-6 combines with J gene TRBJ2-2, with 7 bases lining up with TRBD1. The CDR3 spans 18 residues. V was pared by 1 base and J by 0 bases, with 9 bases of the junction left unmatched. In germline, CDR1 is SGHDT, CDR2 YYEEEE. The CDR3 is CASSLMLYRGTNTGELFF. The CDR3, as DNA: TGTGCCAGCAGCTTGATGCTTTACAGGGGTACGAACACCGGGGAGCTGTTTTTT.

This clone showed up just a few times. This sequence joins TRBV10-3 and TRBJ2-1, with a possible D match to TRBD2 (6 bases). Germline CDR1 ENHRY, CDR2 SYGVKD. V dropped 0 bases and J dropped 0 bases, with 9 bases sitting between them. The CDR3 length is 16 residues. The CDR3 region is CAISESSTSSYNEQFF. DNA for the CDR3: TGTGCCATCAGTGAGTCGTCGACTAGCTCCTACAATGAGCAGTTCTTC.